This T cell receptor beta chain was recovered during a study of T cell responses to AZD1222 COVID-19 vaccine. Study-level findings and limits: Just a handful of AZD1222 recipients were seropositive at baseline. Mostly white British, mostly female donors; authors suggested clonal diversity may be underestimated. Sampling captured repertoires only after the peak T cell response.

The table lists this clone with a few counts. As yet, its antigen is unknown. Second-dose schedules of about 4 or about 12 weeks were combined. Repertoires were generated with immunoSEQ multiplex PCR, while TCRdb's copy carries only in-frame clones and drops some. This sample has roughly 140,000 clones, with under 95% found just once. The CDR3 is 17 amino acids. The V gene lost 0 bases and the J gene lost 4 bases, with 18 bases spanning the gap. Germline CDR1 is SGHTA and CDR2 is FQGTGA. The starting material was peripheral blood, obtained 28 days after the second AZD1222 dose. This TCR derives from an adult who received the AZD1222 COVID-19 vaccine. The chain links TRBV7-3 to TRBJ2-5; TRBD1 or TRBD2 may be the D gene (6 bases each). CDR3 loop: CASSLTGGWLEGETQYF. In nucleotides, the CDR3 is TGTGCCAGCAGCTTAACAGGGGGGTGGCTAGAGGGAGAGACCCAGTACTTC.